This section outlines one T cell receptor beta chain sequence together with its context. The antigen is unknown. Here immunoSEQ multiplex PCR was the method, and the copy in TCRdb shows in-frame clones only, minus some. The data show 350,000 to 450,000 clones, approximately 84% seen once. The record originates from a study of Ad26.COV2.S vaccination and SARS-CoV-2 variants. Background on the study: The donor belonged to the COV1001 Ad26.COV2.S trial arm.

CDR3 length: 12 amino acids. Germline CDR1 DFQATT, CDR2 SNEGSKA (reference sequence). V shed 3 bases and J shed 9 bases, with 12 bases lying between them. Treatment indicated: roughly 20 received Ad26.COV2.S at low or high dose, single or two shots; 5 received placebo; per-sample allocation not given. At day 63 after the first vaccine or placebo injection, samples were drawn. The donor's status was that of an adult aged 18-55 years in Boston. Points from the study as a whole: There was a possibility that the TCR breadth and depth analyses underestimated total T cell responses. It was found that vaccine and placebo recipients had similar non-spike TCR breadth.

This clonotype was sampled from a person aged 18 to 65 who received the Ad26.COV2.S COVID-19 vaccine or a placebo. The starting material was peripheral blood, obtained in a trial of Ad26.COV2.S vaccine versus placebo. The chain has TRBV20-1 and TRBJ2-1, with a possible D match to TRBD2 (6 bases). The CDR3: CSASGTFGEQFF. DNA for the CDR3: TGCAGTGCTAGTGGGACTTTTGGTGAGCAGTTCTTC.